Listed below are T cell receptor beta chains from one sample, sequenced in a study of OX40 agonist ivuxolimab in advanced cancers. Measured with immunoSEQ multiplex PCR; TCRdb has only the in-frame clones, and not every one. The sample lists under 85,000 clones; around 84% were seen once. The material was CD4+ or CD8+ T cells sorted from blood, obtained in a trial of the OX40 agonist ivuxolimab. The receptor set was obtained from an adult with an advanced solid tumor such as melanoma, head and neck, liver or kidney cancer. Each CDR3 is given with its conserved first and last residue. D genes are given only for firm matches. A row's size may be missing; if present it is once, few, many or a size class.

J gene,V gene,D gene,clone size,CDR3 protein,CDR3 DNA
TRBJ1-5,TRBV4-3,-,once,CASSQDGDQPQHF,TGCGCCAGCAGCCAAGATGGGGATCAGCCCCAGCATTTT
TRBJ1-1,TRBV19,-,-,CASEYAGANTEAFF,TGTGCCAGTGAGTACGCAGGGGCGAACACTGAAGCTTTCTTT
TRBJ1-4,TRBV25-1,-,-,CASSDPPAIREKLFF,TGTGCCAGCAGTGATCCTCCGGCTATTCGTGAAAAACTGTTTTTT
TRBJ1-5,TRBV9,-,-,CASSVGEGVAQPQHF,TGTGCCAGCAGCGTAGGGGAGGGAGTGGCTCAGCCCCAGCATTTT
TRBJ1-5,TRBV30,-,once,CAWSQGYNQPQHF,TGTGCCTGGAGTCAGGGGTATAATCAGCCCCAGCATTTT
TRBJ1-5,TRBV7-8,-,-,CASSLGYQPQHF,TGTGCCAGCAGCTTGGGGTATCAGCCCCAGCATTTT
TRBJ2-7,TRBV7-8,-,once,CASSQVRSRAQYF,TGTGCCAGCAGCCAAGTACGGAGTCGGGCCCAGTACTTC
TRBJ1-1,TRBV5-1,-,few,CASSLAGGYTEAFF,TGCGCCAGCAGCTTGGCCGGGGGGTACACTGAAGCTTTCTTT
TRBJ2-2,TRBV15,TRBD2,-,CATSVIGLANTGELFF,TGTGCCACCAGCGTTATTGGACTAGCGAACACCGGGGAGCTGTTTTTT
TRBJ2-1,TRBV25-1,-,-,CASSERASYNEQFF,TGTGCCAGCAGTGAACGGGCCTCCTACAATGAGCAGTTCTTC
TRBJ1-4,TRBV11-2,TRBD1,-,CASSIQGATNEKLFF,TGTGCCAGCAGCATACAGGGGGCGACTAATGAAAAACTGTTTTTT
TRBJ2-1,TRBV11-2,-,-,CASSSTYWDEQFF,TGTGCCAGCAGCTCCACCTATTGGGATGAGCAGTTCTTC
TRBJ2-1,TRBV11-2,TRBD2,-,CASSFPSGRGGNEQFF,TGTGCCAGCAGCTTCCCTAGCGGGAGAGGGGGGAATGAGCAGTTCTTC
TRBJ2-5,TRBV29-1,-,once,CSAGVGETQYF,TGCAGCGCGGGGGTAGGGGAGACCCAGTACTTC
TRBJ2-6,TRBV7-9,-,once,CASSKVWGITSSGANVLTF,TGTGCCAGCAGCAAGGTTTGGGGGATCACCTCCTCTGGGGCCAACGTCCTGACTTTC
TRBJ1-1,TRBV11-2,-,-,CASSLAGQVNTEAFF,TGTGCCAGCAGCTTAGCCGGGCAGGTGAACACTGAAGCTTTCTTT
TRBJ1-5,TRBV4-2,-,-,CASSTVGGNQPQHF,TGTGCCAGCAGCACCGTCGGGGGTAACCAGCCCCAGCATTTT
TRBJ1-1,TRBV7-2,TRBD1,-,CASTTQTGRTEAFF,TGTGCCAGCACCACACAGACAGGGAGAACTGAAGCTTTCTTT
TRBJ1-6,TRBV7-8,-,-,CASSRQLDSYSPLHF,TGTGCCAGCAGCCGTCAACTGGACAGTTATTCACCCCTCCACTTT
TRBJ1-5,TRBV7-2,-,-,CASSLDPGAPNQPQHF,TGTGCCAGCAGCTTAGATCCGGGGGCGCCGAATCAGCCCCAGCATTTT
TRBJ2-5,TRBV5-1,TRBD2,-,CASSSLAGGGLETQYF,TGCGCCAGCAGCTCTTTAGCGGGAGGAGGCCTGGAGACCCAGTACTTC
TRBJ1-4,TRBV9,-,few,CASSAVERGKLFF,TGTGCCAGCAGCGCTGTTGAAAGGGGAAAACTGTTTTTT
TRBJ2-5,TRBV13,TRBD2,-,CASSRLAGKGETQYF,TGTGCCAGCAGCCGGTTAGCGGGAAAGGGAGAGACCCAGTACTTC
TRBJ2-7,TRBV5-1,TRBD2,-,CASSPNSGFYSYEQYF,TGCGCCAGCAGCCCTAATAGCGGGTTCTACTCCTACGAGCAGTACTTC
TRBJ1-5,TRBV6-5,TRBD1,-,CASSQKGARPQPQHF,TGTGCCAGCAGCCAAAAGGGGGCCCGCCCTCAGCCCCAGCATTTT
TRBJ1-5,TRBV19,TRBD1,-,CASSIETGVNQPQHF,TGTGCCAGTAGTATAGAAACAGGGGTCAATCAGCCCCAGCATTTT
TRBJ2-7,TRBV6-1,-,-,CASSGDGYEQYF,TGTGCCAGCAGTGGTGACGGCTACGAGCAGTACTTC
TRBJ2-1,TRBV9,TRBD2,-,CASSPDEGLAGGPLEQFF,TGTGCCAGCAGCCCCGATGAGGGGCTAGCGGGAGGGCCGCTGGAGCAGTTCTTC
TRBJ2-7,TRBV6-5,-,few,CASRGTESYEQYF,TGTGCCAGCAGAGGGACGGAATCCTACGAGCAGTACTTC
TRBJ1-1,TRBV30,-,-,CAWSGTWTEAFF,TGTGCCTGGAGTGGGACTTGGACTGAAGCTTTCTTT
TRBJ1-1,TRBV7-8,-,-,CASSSQADTEAFF,TGTGCCAGCAGCTCTCAGGCGGACACTGAAGCTTTCTTT
TRBJ1-6,TRBV7-2,-,-,CASSLAIRGRGGPSSYNSPLHF,TGTGCCAGCAGCTTAGCAATTAGGGGCAGGGGAGGCCCCAGCTCCTATAATTCACCCCTCCACTTT
TRBJ1-4,TRBV11-1,TRBD1,-,CASSNRGRDEKLFF,TGTGCCAGCAGCAACAGGGGGCGTGATGAAAAACTGTTTTTT
TRBJ2-7,TRBV2,-,-,CASMKQVYEQYF,TGTGCCAGCATGAAACAGGTCTACGAGCAGTACTTC
TRBJ2-5,TRBV18,-,-,CASSPREETQYF,TGTGCCAGCTCACCGAGGGAAGAGACCCAGTACTTC
TRBJ1-3,TRBV10-3,-,-,CATGQHSGNTIYF,TGTGCCACCGGACAGCACTCTGGAAACACCATATATTTT
TRBJ2-5,TRBV4-1,TRBD2,-,CASSQGLAGIQETQYF,TGCGCCAGCAGCCAAGGACTAGCGGGGATCCAAGAGACCCAGTACTTC
TRBJ2-1,TRBV11-2,-,-,CASSLGAGGWNEQFF,TGTGCCAGCAGCTTAGGGGCGGGTGGCTGGAATGAGCAGTTCTTC
TRBJ1-2,TRBV4-3,-,-,CASSQKPGINGYTF,TGCGCCAGCAGCCAAAAGCCAGGGATAAATGGCTACACCTTC